This T cell receptor (beta chain) was identified during a study of radiotherapy plus CTLA-4 blockade in lung cancer. General observations from the study: There was expansion of tumor-derived TCR clones in blood after radiotherapy plus ipilimumab. Alongside interferon-beta, early blood T cell clone dynamics were reportedly the best predictor of response.

Note on this clone: Its antigen remains unknown.

TCRdb's copy holds only in-frame clones and misses some; the assay was immunoSEQ multiplex PCR. This sample has some 67,000 clones, with about 72% found just once. The V gene lost 1 base and the J gene lost 0 bases, with 8 bases spanning the gap. The germline gives CDR1 SGHTA, CDR2 FQGTGA. The CDR3 contains 15 residues. The chain joins TRBV7-3 to TRBJ2-3; unclear D gene. This TCR came from a human donor with non-small cell lung cancer whose response to radiotherapy plus ipilimumab could not be evaluated. Some clones in this sample may be carry-over from other donors' samples. This material consisted of peripheral blood, taken from a patient treated with radiotherapy plus ipilimumab. In nucleotides, the CDR3 is TGTGCCAGCAGCTTAAATCCAGCGAGCACAGATACGCAGTATTTT. Its translation: CASSLNPASTDTQYF. The full variable domain, completed using reference TRBV7-3 and TRBJ2-3, is GAGVSQTPSNKVTEKGKYVELRCDPISGHTALYWYRQSLGQGPEFLIYFQGTGAADDSGLPNDRFFAVRPEGSVSTLKIQRTERGDSAVYLCASSLNPASTDTQYFGPGTRLTVL.